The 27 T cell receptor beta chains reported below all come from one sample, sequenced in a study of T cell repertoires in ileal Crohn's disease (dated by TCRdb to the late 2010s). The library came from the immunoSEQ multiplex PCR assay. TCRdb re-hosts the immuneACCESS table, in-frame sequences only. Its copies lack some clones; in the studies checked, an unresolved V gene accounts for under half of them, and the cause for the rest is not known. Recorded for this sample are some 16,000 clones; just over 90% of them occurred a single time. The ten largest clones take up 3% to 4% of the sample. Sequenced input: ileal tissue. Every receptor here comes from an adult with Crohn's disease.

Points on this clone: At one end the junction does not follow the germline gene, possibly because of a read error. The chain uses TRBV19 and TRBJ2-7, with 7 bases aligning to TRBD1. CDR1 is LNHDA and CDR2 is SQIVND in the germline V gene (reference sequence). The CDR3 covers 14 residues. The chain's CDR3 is CASSITDTGDEQHF. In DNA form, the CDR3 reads TGTGCCAGTAGTATCACCGACACAGGGGACGAGCAGCACTTC. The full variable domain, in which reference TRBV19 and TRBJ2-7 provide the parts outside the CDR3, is DGGITQSPKYLFRKEGQNVTLSCEQNLNHDAMYWYRQDPGQGLRLIYYSQIVNDFQKGDIAEGYSVSREKKESFPLTVTSAQKNPTAFYLCASSITDTGDEQHFGPGTRLTVT.

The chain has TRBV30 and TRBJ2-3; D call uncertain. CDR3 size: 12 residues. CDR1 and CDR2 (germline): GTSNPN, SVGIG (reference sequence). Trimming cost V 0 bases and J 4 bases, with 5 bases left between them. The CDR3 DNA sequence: TGTGCCTGGAGTGTTCAGTCAGATACGCAGTATTTT. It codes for CAWSVQSDTQYF. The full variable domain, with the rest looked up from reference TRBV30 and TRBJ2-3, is SQTIHQWPATLVQPVGSPLSLECTVEGTSNPNLYWYRQAAGRGLQLLFYSVGIGQISSEVPQNLSASRPQDRQFILSSKKLLLSDSGFYLCAWSVQSDTQYFGPGTRLTVL.

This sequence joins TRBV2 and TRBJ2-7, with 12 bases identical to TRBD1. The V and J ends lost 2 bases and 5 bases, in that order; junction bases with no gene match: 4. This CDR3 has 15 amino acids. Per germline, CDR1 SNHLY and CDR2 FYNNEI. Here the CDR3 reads CASSERDRGLNEQYF. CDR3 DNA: TGTGCCAGCAGTGAACGGGACAGGGGGCTCAACGAGCAGTACTTC.

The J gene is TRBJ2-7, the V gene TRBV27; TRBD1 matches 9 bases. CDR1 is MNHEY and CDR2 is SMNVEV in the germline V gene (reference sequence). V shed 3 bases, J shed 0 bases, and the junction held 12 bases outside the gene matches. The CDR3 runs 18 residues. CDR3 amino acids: CASSFRAAGTGSSYEQYF. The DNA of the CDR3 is TGTGCCAGCAGTTTTCGGGCCGCCGGGACAGGGAGCTCCTACGAGCAGTACTTC.

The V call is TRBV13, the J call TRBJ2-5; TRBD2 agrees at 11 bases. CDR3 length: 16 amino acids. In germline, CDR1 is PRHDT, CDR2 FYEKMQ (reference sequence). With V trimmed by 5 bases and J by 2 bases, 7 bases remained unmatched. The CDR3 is CASSTRLAGRQETQYF. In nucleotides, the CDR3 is TGTGCCAGCAGCACCCGACTAGCGGGGAGGCAAGAGACCCAGTACTTC.

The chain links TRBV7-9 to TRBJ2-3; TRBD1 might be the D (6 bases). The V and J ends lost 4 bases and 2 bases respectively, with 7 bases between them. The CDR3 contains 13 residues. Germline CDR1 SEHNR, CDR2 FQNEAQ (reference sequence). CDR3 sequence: CASSWTATDTQYF. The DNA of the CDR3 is TGTGCCAGCAGCTGGACAGCCACAGATACGCAGTATTTT.

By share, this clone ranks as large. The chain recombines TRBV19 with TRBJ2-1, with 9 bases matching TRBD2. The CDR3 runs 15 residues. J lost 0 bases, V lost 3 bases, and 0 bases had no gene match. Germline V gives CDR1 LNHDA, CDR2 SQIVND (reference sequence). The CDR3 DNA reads TGTGCCAGTAGTATGACTAGCGGCTCCTACAATGAGCAGTTCTTC. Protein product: CASSMTSGSYNEQFF.

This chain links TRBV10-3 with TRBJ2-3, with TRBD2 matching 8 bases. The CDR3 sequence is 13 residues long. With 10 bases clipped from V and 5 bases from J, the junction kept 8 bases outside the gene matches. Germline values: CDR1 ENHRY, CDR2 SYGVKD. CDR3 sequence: CATAPGGRDTQYF. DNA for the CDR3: TGTGCCACCGCGCCGGGGGGGCGAGATACGCAGTATTTT.

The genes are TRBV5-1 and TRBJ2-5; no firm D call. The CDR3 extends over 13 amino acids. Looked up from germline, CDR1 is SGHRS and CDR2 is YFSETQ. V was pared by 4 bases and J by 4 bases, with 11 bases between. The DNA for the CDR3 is TGCGCCAGCAGCCAACCCACTGGAGAGACCCAGTACTTC. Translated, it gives CASSQPTGETQYF. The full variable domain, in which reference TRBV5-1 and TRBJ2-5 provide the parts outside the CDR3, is KAGVTQTPRYLIKTRGQQVTLSCSPISGHRSVSWYQQTPGQGLQFLFEYFSETQRNKGNFPGRFSGRQFSNSRSEMNVSTLELGDSALYLCASSQPTGETQYFGPGTRLLVL.

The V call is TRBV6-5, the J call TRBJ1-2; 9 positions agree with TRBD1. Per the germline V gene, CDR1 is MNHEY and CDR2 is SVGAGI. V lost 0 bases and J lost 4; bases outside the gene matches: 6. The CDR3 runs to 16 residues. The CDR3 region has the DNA TGTGCCAGCAGTTACTCAGGGACAGGGCCAACCTATGGCTACACCTTC. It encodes CASSYSGTGPTYGYTF.

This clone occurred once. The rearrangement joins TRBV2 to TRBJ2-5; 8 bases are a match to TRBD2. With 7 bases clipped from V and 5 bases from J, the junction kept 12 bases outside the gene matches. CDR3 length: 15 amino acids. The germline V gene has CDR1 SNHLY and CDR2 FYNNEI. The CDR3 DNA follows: TGTGCCAGCACTAGTTTCGGGGGGGCTAAGGAGACCCAGTACTTC. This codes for CASTSFGGAKETQYF.

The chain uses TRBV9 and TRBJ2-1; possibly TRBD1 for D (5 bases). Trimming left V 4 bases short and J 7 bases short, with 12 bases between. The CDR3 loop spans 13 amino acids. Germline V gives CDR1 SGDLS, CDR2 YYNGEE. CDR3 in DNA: TGTGCCAGCAGCAGCAGGGTCAGGAATGAGCAGTTCTTC. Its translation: CASSSRVRNEQFF.

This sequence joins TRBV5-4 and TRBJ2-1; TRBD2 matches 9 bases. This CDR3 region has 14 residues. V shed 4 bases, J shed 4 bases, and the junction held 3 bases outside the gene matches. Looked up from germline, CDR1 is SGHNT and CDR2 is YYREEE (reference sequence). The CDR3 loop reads CASSALAGYNEQFF. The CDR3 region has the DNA TGTGCCAGCAGCGCCCTAGCGGGGTACAATGAGCAGTTCTTC.

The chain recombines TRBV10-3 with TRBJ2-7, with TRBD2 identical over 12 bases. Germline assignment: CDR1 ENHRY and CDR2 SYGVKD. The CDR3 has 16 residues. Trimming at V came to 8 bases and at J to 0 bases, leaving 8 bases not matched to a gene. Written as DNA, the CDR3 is TGTGCCATCCATGGGACTAGCGGGCGTAGCTCCTACGAGCAGTACTTC. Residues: CAIHGTSGRSSYEQYF.

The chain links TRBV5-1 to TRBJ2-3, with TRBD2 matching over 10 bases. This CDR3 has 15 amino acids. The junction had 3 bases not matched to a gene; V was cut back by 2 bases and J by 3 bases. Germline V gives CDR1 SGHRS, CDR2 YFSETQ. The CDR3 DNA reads TGCGCCAGCAGCTTAGCGGGGGGGCCTACAGATACGCAGTATTTT. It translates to CASSLAGGPTDTQYF.

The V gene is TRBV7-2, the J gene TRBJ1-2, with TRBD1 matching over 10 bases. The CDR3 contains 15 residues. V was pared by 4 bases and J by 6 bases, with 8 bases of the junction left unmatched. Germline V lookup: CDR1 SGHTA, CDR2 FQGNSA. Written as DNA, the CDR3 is TGTGCCAGCAGCTCTCCCCGGACAGGGGGGCATGGCTACACCTTC. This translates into CASSSPRTGGHGYTF.

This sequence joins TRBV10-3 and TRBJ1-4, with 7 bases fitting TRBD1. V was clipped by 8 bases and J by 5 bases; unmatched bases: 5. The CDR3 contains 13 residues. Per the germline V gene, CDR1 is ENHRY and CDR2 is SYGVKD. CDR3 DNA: TGTGCCATCCGGGACAGCCTGAATGAAAAACTGTTTTTT. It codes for CAIRDSLNEKLFF.

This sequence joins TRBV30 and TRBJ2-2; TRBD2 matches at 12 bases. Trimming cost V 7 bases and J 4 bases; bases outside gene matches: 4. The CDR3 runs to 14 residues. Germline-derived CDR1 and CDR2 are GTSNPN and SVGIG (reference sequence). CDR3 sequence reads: CASLAGGITGELFF. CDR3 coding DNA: TGTGCCTCCCTAGCGGGGGGGATCACCGGGGAGCTGTTTTTT.

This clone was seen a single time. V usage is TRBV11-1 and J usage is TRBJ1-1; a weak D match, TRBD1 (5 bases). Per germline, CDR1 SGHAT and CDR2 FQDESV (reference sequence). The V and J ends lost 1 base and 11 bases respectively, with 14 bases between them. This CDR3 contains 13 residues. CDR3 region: CASSLVGGGEAFF. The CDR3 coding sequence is TGTGCCAGCAGCTTAGTTGGCGGAGGGGAGGCTTTCTTT.

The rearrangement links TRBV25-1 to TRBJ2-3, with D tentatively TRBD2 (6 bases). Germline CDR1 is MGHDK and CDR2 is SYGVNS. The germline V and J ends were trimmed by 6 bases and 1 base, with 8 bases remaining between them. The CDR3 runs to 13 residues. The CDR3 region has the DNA TGTGCCAGCAGCAAGCGGGGCACAGATACGCAGTATTTT. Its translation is CASSKRGTDTQYF.

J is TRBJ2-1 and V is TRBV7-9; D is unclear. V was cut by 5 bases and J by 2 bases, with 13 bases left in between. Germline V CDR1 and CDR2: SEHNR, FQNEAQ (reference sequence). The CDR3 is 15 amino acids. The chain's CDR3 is CASSLFFSPYNEQFF. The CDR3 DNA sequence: TGTGCCAGCAGCCTCTTCTTCAGTCCCTACAATGAGCAGTTCTTC.

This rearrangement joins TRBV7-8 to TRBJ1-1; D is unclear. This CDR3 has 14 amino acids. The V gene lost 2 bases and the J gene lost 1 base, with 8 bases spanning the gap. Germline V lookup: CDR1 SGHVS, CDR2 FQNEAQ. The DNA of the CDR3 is TGTGCCAGCAGCTTAAGCGGCGGGAACACTGAAGCTTTCTTT. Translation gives CASSLSGGNTEAFF.

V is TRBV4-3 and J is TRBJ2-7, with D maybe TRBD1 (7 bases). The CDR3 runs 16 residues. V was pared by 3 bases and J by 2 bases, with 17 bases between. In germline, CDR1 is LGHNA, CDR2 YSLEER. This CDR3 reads CASSQGRGTAAYEQYF. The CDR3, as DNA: TGCGCCAGCAGCCAGGGACGCGGGACAGCCGCCTACGAGCAGTACTTC.

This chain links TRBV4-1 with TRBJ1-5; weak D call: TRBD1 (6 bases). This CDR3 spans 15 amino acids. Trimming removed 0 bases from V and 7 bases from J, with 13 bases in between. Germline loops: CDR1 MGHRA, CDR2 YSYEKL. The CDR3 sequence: CASSQDDPRGQPQHF. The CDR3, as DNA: TGCGCCAGCAGCCAAGATGACCCCAGGGGACAGCCCCAGCATTTT.

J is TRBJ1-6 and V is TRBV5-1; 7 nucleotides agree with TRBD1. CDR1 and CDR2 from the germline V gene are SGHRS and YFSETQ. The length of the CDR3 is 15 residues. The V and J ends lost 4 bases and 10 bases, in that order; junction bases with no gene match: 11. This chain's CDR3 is CASSNTTGLGSPLHF. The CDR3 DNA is TGCGCCAGCAGCAACACGACAGGGCTAGGATCACCCCTCCACTTT.

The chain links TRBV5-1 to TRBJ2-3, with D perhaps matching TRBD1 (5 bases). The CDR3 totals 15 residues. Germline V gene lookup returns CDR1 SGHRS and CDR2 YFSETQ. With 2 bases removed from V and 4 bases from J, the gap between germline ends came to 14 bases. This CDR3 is CASSFSSGKADTQYF. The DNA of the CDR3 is TGCGCCAGCAGCTTCTCGTCAGGGAAAGCAGATACGCAGTATTTT.

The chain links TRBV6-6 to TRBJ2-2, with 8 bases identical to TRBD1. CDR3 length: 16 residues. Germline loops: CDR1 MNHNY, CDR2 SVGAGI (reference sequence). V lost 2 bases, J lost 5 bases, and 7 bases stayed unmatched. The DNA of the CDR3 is TGTGCCAGCAGTTACCCCGGGACAGGTGATACCGGGGAGCTGTTTTTT. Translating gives CASSYPGTGDTGELFF.